This T cell receptor beta chain is from a study of T cells in Graves' hyperthyroidism and ophthalmopathy. Diagnostic decisions used clinical symptoms, serum thyroxine and TRAb, thyroid ultrasound and orbital computed tomography. There are many counts of this clonotype. Amplification yielded TCR beta CDR3 regions, with RNA transcripts as the source. The HTBI primer set was used in a first-round RT-PCR of the TCR CDR3. TCRdb redid the calling of the multiplex PCR reads with MiXCR, one entry per CDR3 protein. The sample has a few hundred thousand distinct CDR3 sequences, around 16% seen once; the top ten hold about a quarter. The CDR3 sequence is 17 residues long. Germline CDR1 KGHDR, CDR2 SFDVKD. The V segment lost 4 bases and the J segment 2 bases; nucleotides outside the gene matches: 7.

The sequenced material came from blood. The chain uses TRBV24-1 and TRBJ2-1, with 10 bases that match TRBD2. The sequence was collected from a woman aged 18-35 years with Graves' hyperthyroidism that later progressed to Graves' ophthalmopathy. The CDR3 protein is CATSDPGTSETYNEQFF. CDR3 DNA: TGTGCCACCAGTGACCCTGGGACTAGCGAAACCTACAATGAGCAGTTCTTC.